The 2 T cell receptor beta chains in this list originate from one sample, sequenced in a study of Graves' ophthalmopathy and Graves' hyperthyroidism (dated 2018 in TCRdb). Sequencer: Illumina HiSeq 2000. For repertoire sequencing, TCR beta CDR3 regions were amplified from RNA transcripts. The first round was an RT-PCR using HTBI primers with the Qiagen OneStep RT-PCR kit, and this first round was followed by a second-round multiplex PCR, then size selection and purification. TCRdb took the public reads, trimmed them with fastp at Q25, ran MiXCR for clone calling and kept in-frame beta chains. CDR3 protein sequences are deduplicated, and each keeps its most common genes and DNA. This sample has 450,000 to 600,000 distinct CDR3 sequences in its table, and 39% of those were observed once. Roughly 4% of the sample is taken by the ten largest. The sample taken for sequencing was peripheral blood or thyroid tissue (not recorded which). The receptors come from an adult man with Graves' hyperthyroidism.

There are many counts of this clonotype. This chain uses TRBV5-6 with TRBJ1-6; the D gene is possibly TRBD1 (5 bases). This CDR3 has 14 residues. CDR1 is SGHDT, CDR2 YYEEEE, per germline. V gave up 0 bases and J gave up 6 bases, with 7 bases separating them. The chain's CDR3 is CASSLAGRNSPLHF. The CDR3 DNA is TGTGCCAGCAGCTTGGCAGGGCGTAATTCACCCCTCCACTTT.

This clonotype was detected many times. This chain links TRBV29-1 with TRBJ1-1; weak D call: TRBD1 (5 bases). This CDR3 has 13 amino acids. V lost 4 bases, J lost 11 bases, and 20 bases lay in between. CDR1 and CDR2 (germline): SQVTM, ANQGSEA. CDR3: CSVVTGGAGLAFF. In nucleotides, the CDR3 is TGCAGCGTTGTGACGGGAGGGGCTGGTTTGGCTTTCTTT.